These T cell receptor beta chains were read from a single sample in a study of blood T cells in healthy people across ages. TCRdb called the 5' RACE reads again in MiXCR, with one record for every CDR3 protein. The sample includes 800,000 or so distinct CDR3 sequences, 20% to 30% of them seen just once. The same data also contributed to another study, on T cells of mothers and their children.

Input material: blood. All receptors come from a boy younger than 18 in good health. CDR3s include the opening cysteine and the closing phenylalanine or tryptophan. Each record gives: V gene, D gene, clone size, J gene, CDR3 DNA, CDR3 protein. The D gene is left open where the match is weak. Size is omitted from some rows. Given values are once, few, many or a class for expanded clones.

>TRBV11-2|NA|few|TRBJ2-4
TGTGCCAGCAGCTCGAACAGAGTACTAGCCAAAAACATTCAGTACTTC
CASSSNRVLAKNIQYF
>TRBV7-2|TRBD2|NA|TRBJ2-1
TGTGCCAGCAGCTATTCTAGCGGCGGGCCCTACAATGAGCAGTTCTTC
CASSYSSGGPYNEQFF
>TRBV5-1|NA|once|TRBJ2-3
TGCGCCAGCGGGGCGGGCAGGACGACTTCAGATACGCAGTATTTT
CASGAGRTTSDTQYF
>TRBV25-1|TRBD2|NA|TRBJ2-3
TGTGCCAGCAGTGTCACTAGCGGGACCCTTAGCACAGATACGCAGTATTTT
CASSVTSGTLSTDTQYF
>TRBV7-2|NA|NA|TRBJ1-1
TGTGCCAGCAGCCCCGGAGGGGGTGGAGGCACTGAAGCTTTCTTT
CASSPGGGGGTEAFF
>TRBV24-1|TRBD2|NA|TRBJ2-1
TGTGCCACCCAATTCGGGACTAGCGGGAACTTCGATGAGCAGTTCTTC
CATQFGTSGNFDEQFF
>TRBV23-1|TRBD1|few|TRBJ2-7
TGCGCCAGCAGTCAAGCGCCTGAGACAGGGGAGAAATACGAGCAGTACTTC
CASSQAPETGEKYEQYF
>TRBV27|NA|NA|TRBJ1-1
TGTGCCAGCAGTTTGGACGCGAGGGGTGAAGCTTTCTTT
CASSLDARGEAFF
>TRBV2|TRBD1|NA|TRBJ2-7
TGTGCCAGCAGTGGGGACAGGGGGCCGGGCGAGCAGTACTTC
CASSGDRGPGEQYF
>TRBV15|TRBD2|NA|TRBJ2-4
TGTGCCACCAGCACCTCCCTAGCGGGACTAGCCAAAAACATTCAGTACTTC
CATSTSLAGLAKNIQYF
>TRBV12-3/TRBV12-4|NA|NA|TRBJ2-3
TGTGCCAGCAGCATGGACCCCCAAGGGACGCAGTATTTT
CASSMDPQGTQYF
>TRBV6-2/TRBV6-3|NA|few|TRBJ2-5
TGTGCCAGCAGTTACCCATTTGGGCAGAAACAAGAGACCCAGTACTTC
CASSYPFGQKQETQYF
>TRBV7-9|NA|NA|TRBJ2-5
TGTGCCAGCAGCACTTCAGGGGCCTGGGGGACCCAGTACTTC
CASSTSGAWGTQYF
>TRBV27|NA|NA|TRBJ2-1
TGTGCCAGCAGTTTAGGGGGGACGGGGGAGCAGTTCTTC
CASSLGGTGEQFF
>TRBV27|TRBD1|few|TRBJ2-7
TGTGCCAGCAGTTTGACAGGGGGGGCACCCTACGAGCAGTACTTC
CASSLTGGAPYEQYF
>TRBV4-3|NA|NA|TRBJ2-7
TGCGCCAGCAGCCGAAGCGGGGACAGGCCCTTTTCGGAGCAGTACTTC
CASSRSGDRPFSEQYF
>TRBV28|NA|NA|TRBJ1-4
TGTGCCAGCAGTTGGACAGTGACTAATGAAAAACTGTTTTTT
CASSWTVTNEKLFF
>TRBV28|NA|NA|TRBJ2-1
TGTGCCAGCAGCCCCAACCTAGCGAATGAGCAGTTCTTC
CASSPNLANEQFF
>TRBV4-3|NA|few|TRBJ2-7
TGCGCCAGCAGCCACGGAGCTACAGGGTGGTCCTACGAGCAGTACTTC
CASSHGATGWSYEQYF
>TRBV5-1|NA|NA|TRBJ2-1
TGCGCCAGCAGTGCGGGGAGTGAGGCCTACAATGAGCAGTTCTTC
CASSAGSEAYNEQFF
>TRBV20-1|NA|few|TRBJ2-1
TGCAGTGCTAGAGGACTAGTAAGATCCTACAATGAGCAGTTCTTC
CSARGLVRSYNEQFF
>TRBV5-6|TRBD1|few|TRBJ1-4
TGTGCCAGCAGCTTACAGGGGGATAATGAAAAACTGTTTTTT
CASSLQGDNEKLFF
>TRBV28|NA|few|TRBJ2-3
TGTGCCAGCAGCCCCCTGGACACCTCTAGCACAGATACGCAGTATTTT
CASSPLDTSSTDTQYF
>TRBV4-3|TRBD1|NA|TRBJ2-1
TGCGCCAGCAGCCAAGATTCCCGGACAGGGGGAAATGAGCAGTTCTTC
CASSQDSRTGGNEQFF
>TRBV4-3|TRBD1|few|TRBJ1-4
TGCGCCAGCGGAGGGACAGGGAGCAGTAATGAAAAACTGTTTTTT
CASGGTGSSNEKLFF
>TRBV7-2|NA|NA|TRBJ2-5
TGTGCCAGCAGCTTAGGCGGGGCCCACCAAGAGACCCAGTACTTC
CASSLGGAHQETQYF
>TRBV2|NA|NA|TRBJ2-1
TGTGCCAGCAGTGAATATTATCGGGACAATGAGCAGTTCTTC
CASSEYYRDNEQFF
>TRBV29-1|NA|many|TRBJ2-5
TGCAGCGCCCTCCAAGAGACCCAGTACTTC
CSALQETQYF
>TRBV7-8|TRBD2|few|TRBJ2-1
TGTGCCAGCAGCCCACGTAGGGTAGCGGGAGCCAATGAGCAGTTCTTC
CASSPRRVAGANEQFF
>TRBV27|TRBD2|NA|TRBJ2-1
TGTGCCAGCAGTTGGGGACTAGCCTATGAGCAGTTCTTC
CASSWGLAYEQFF
>TRBV20-1|TRBD1|NA|TRBJ2-7
TGCAGTGCTACGACAGGGGGGGGACTCCTACTCTCCTACGAGCAGTACTTC
CSATTGGGLLLSYEQYF
>TRBV20-1|NA|few|TRBJ1-1
TGCAGTGCTCCCCTCACAGGGCGCGCTGAAGCTTTCTTT
CSAPLTGRAEAFF
>TRBV18|NA|NA|TRBJ2-5
TGTGCCAGCTCACGCACGATAGAGACCCAGCACTTC
CASSRTIETQHF
>TRBV29-1|TRBD1|many|TRBJ2-5
TGCAGCGTCGTGGGACAGGTGGACCAAGAGACCCAGTACTTC
CSVVGQVDQETQYF
>TRBV28|TRBD2|NA|TRBJ2-4
TGTGCCAGCAGTTCCCGACTAGCGGGAGAGGGCATTCAGTACTTC
CASSSRLAGEGIQYF
>TRBV14|NA|few|TRBJ1-6
TGTGCCAGCAGCCGAAAGACGCCCAGCTCACCCCTCCACTTT
CASSRKTPSSPLHF
>TRBV4-3|NA|NA|TRBJ2-3
TGCGCCAGCAGCCAAGTGGGGGGCACAGATACGCAGTATTTT
CASSQVGGTDTQYF
>TRBV28|NA|NA|TRBJ1-3
TGTGCCAGCAGTTTATTACACTCTGGAAACACCATATATTTT
CASSLLHSGNTIYF
>TRBV6-2/TRBV6-3|TRBD1|NA|TRBJ1-2
TGTGCCAGCAGCCCCGGGACAGTCGGCTATGGCTACACCTTC
CASSPGTVGYGYTF
>TRBV4-2|NA|few|TRBJ2-1
TGTGCCAGCAGCGTGGGCCCCGCGGGCAATGAGCAGTTCTTC
CASSVGPAGNEQFF
>TRBV3-1|NA|many|TRBJ1-4
TGTGCCAGCAGCCAACGGGCAACTAATGAAAAACTGTTTTTT
CASSQRATNEKLFF
>TRBV20-1|NA|NA|TRBJ1-5
TGCAGTGCTAGAGCTTCTTGGGGCCTCAATCAGCCCCAGCATTTT
CSARASWGLNQPQHF
>TRBV20-1|NA|few|TRBJ1-2
TGCAGTGCCCGAGGGGACAAAAAGGATGGCTACACCTTC
CSARGDKKDGYTF
>TRBV7-2|NA|NA|TRBJ2-2
TGTGCCAGCAGCTACAGGGGAGGGAACACCGGGGAGCTGTTTTTT
CASSYRGGNTGELFF
>TRBV7-2|NA|few|TRBJ2-5
TGTGCCAGCAGCAACAAGCGTCAGGGTAGGGAGACCCAGTACTTC
CASSNKRQGRETQYF
>TRBV27|TRBD1|few|TRBJ2-7
TGTGCCAGCAGCTACGACAGGGCTTTCTCCTACGAGCAGTACTTC
CASSYDRAFSYEQYF
>TRBV7-2|TRBD1|NA|TRBJ2-7
TGTGCCAGCAGCAAGGGACAGGGCTACGAGCAGTACTTC
CASSKGQGYEQYF